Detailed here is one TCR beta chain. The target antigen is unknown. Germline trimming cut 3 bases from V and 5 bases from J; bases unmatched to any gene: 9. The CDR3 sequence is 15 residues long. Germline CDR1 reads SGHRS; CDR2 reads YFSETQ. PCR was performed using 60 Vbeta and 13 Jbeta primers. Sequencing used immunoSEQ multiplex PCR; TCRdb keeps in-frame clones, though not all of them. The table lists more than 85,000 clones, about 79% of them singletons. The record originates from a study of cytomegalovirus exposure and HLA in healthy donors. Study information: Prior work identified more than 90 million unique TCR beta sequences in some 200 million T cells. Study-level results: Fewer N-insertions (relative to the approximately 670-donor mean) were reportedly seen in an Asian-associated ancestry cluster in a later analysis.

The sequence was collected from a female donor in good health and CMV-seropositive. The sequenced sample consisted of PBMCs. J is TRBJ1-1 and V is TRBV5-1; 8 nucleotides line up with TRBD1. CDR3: CASSSRVQGGTEAFF. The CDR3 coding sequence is TGCGCCAGCAGCTCCCGCGTACAGGGGGGTACTGAAGCTTTCTTT.